This TCR beta chain stems from a study of T cell repertoires in cytomegalovirus infection. Study-wide background: Indications of both CMV infection and matching HLA type were provided by public TCR beta signatures. Whole-study results and caveats: CMV carriers having the relevant HLA were flagged by cumulative public TCR beta family frequency. Across the ex vivo response, the dominant clonotypes were HLA-C-restricted CMV-specific TCR beta clonotypes.

About this clonotype itself: Its specificity is not known. Germline is not matched at one junction end, which may reflect a read error.

MiXCR, run by TCRdb on the reads, gives a single entry per CDR3 protein. Of approximately 750,000 distinct CDR3 sequences listed, less than 40% are singletons. CDR3 length equals 16 residues. CDR1 and CDR2 (germline): MNHEY, SMNVEV (reference sequence). The V gene is TRBV27, the J gene TRBJ2-3; 11 nucleotides line up with TRBD2. This clonotype was sampled from a human donor in good health (CMV status not recorded). Some clones in this sample may be carry-over from other donors' samples. Sequenced: PBMCs. CDR3 sequence reads: CARSLLTSGGTDTQYF. The CDR3 region has the DNA TGTGCCCGCAGTTTACTAACTAGCGGGGGTACAGATACGCAGTATTTT.